The 10 T cell receptor beta chains given below trace back to one sample, sequenced in a study of Ad26.COV2.S vaccination and SARS-CoV-2 variants. Libraries were prepared by immunoSEQ multiplex PCR; TCRdb keeps only in-frame clonotypes and omits some of them. The sample lists around 450,000 clones, 80% to 90% occurring once. Treatment denoted: around 19 received Ad26.COV2.S at low or high dose, single or two shots; roughly five received placebo; per-sample allocation not given. Sampling occurred on day 63 after the first vaccine or placebo injection. The sample was peripheral blood, taken in a trial of Ad26.COV2.S vaccine versus placebo. The receptors here all came from a person aged 18-60 years who received the Ad26.COV2.S COVID-19 vaccine or a placebo.

V is TRBV9 and J is TRBJ2-7; 7 bases map to TRBD2. This CDR3 region has 12 residues. Per the germline V gene, CDR1 is SGDLS and CDR2 is YYNGEE. The V segment lost 5 bases and the J segment 3 bases; nucleotides outside the gene matches: 2. In DNA, the CDR3 is TGTGCCAGCAGTGGGGGGGACTACGAGCAGTACTTC. Its protein product is CASSGGDYEQYF.

This chain links TRBV5-1 with TRBJ2-2, with D possibly matching TRBD2 (5 bases). The CDR3 has 15 residues. The ends were cut back, 0 bases at V and 6 bases at J, with 12 bases in the middle. CDR1 SGHRS and CDR2 YFSETQ come from the germline V gene. The CDR3 DNA reads as TGCGCCAGCAGCTTGGAAGGACTCCCAGCCGGGGAGCTGTTTTTT. Translation gives CASSLEGLPAGELFF.

This chain links TRBV7-2 with TRBJ2-1; 8 bases align to TRBD2. The germline CDR1 and CDR2 sequences are SGHTA and FQGNSA. This CDR3 contains 15 residues. The J segment lost 9 bases and the V segment lost 5 bases, leaving 12 bases of the junction unmatched. DNA for the CDR3: TGTGCCAGCAGCGCTCTAGGCGGGGGGTCGGGTGAGCAGTTCTTC. It is translated as CASSALGGGSGEQFF.

The table lists this clone with a count of one. This CDR3 reads CASSLDWYSGNTIYF. CDR3 in DNA: TGTGCCAGCAGCTTGGACTGGTACTCTGGAAACACCATATATTTT. The chain links TRBV5-6 to TRBJ1-3; D ambiguous. This CDR3 is built from 15 residues. CDR1 and CDR2 (germline): SGHDT, YYEEEE. The V end was cut by 0 bases, the J end by 0 bases, with 7 bases between.

J is TRBJ2-5 and V is TRBV3-1 (or the pseudogene TRBV3-2); D remains unclear. V was clipped by 4 bases and J by 0 bases, with 15 bases between them. The CDR3 length is 16 residues. Looked up from germline, CDR1 is LGHDT and CDR2 is YNNKEL (reference sequence). The CDR3 coding sequence is TGTGCCAGCAGCCGCCTCTCCGGCGTAAACCAAGAGACCCAGTACTTC. Its protein product is CASSRLSGVNQETQYF.

The V and J genes are TRBV7-3 and TRBJ2-1; D is ambiguous. This CDR3 spans 15 amino acids. The V gene's germline CDR1 is SGHTA and CDR2 FQGTGA. V was pared by 3 bases and J by 4 bases, with 13 bases between. The CDR3: CASSLGTATYNEQFF. The CDR3 region has the DNA TGTGCCAGCAGCTTGGGAACAGCCACTTACAATGAGCAGTTCTTC.

V and J are TRBV2 and TRBJ2-7; 7 bases match TRBD1. Germline lookup yields CDR1 SNHLY and CDR2 FYNNEI. V lost 5 bases to trimming and J lost 3 bases; unmatched junction nucleotides: 7. The CDR3 length is 14 residues. The CDR3 sequence is CASSPWDRDYEQYF. The DNA for the CDR3 is TGTGCCAGCAGTCCTTGGGACAGAGACTACGAGCAGTACTTC.

The chain uses TRBV11-2 and TRBJ1-2, with 7 positions matching TRBD1. Germline V gene data show CDR1 as SGHAT and CDR2 as FQNNGV. The CDR3 runs to 13 residues. V lost 5 bases, J lost 2 bases, and 2 bases stayed unmatched. The CDR3: CASSGGQNYGYTF. The CDR3 DNA reads as TGTGCCAGCAGCGGGGGACAGAACTATGGCTACACCTTC.

This chain connects TRBV7-6 to TRBJ2-7; D not resolved. Germline CDR1 and CDR2: SGHVS and FNYEAQ. With 5 bases removed from V and 3 bases from J, the gap between germline ends came to 23 bases. The CDR3 contains 17 residues. The CDR3 loop is CASSRVGWAASDYEQYF. DNA for the CDR3: TGTGCCAGCAGCCGAGTCGGGTGGGCGGCAAGTGACTACGAGCAGTACTTC.

V gene TRBV28 combines with J gene TRBJ2-7, with TRBD1 matching over 8 bases. V was clipped by 5 bases and J by 6 bases; unmatched bases: 9. The CDR3 is made up of 14 amino acids. Germline V gene data show CDR1 as MDHEN and CDR2 as SYDVKM. CDR3 nucleotides: TGTGCCAGCAGTCGGACAGGGCTAGGTGGCGAGCAGTACTTC. Protein product: CASSRTGLGGEQYF.